This TCR beta chain was sequenced for a study of T cell responses to AZD1222 COVID-19 vaccine. The repertoire was sequenced with immunoSEQ multiplex PCR; TCRdb's copy has only in-frame clones and lacks some. The data show 150,000 to 200,000 clones, about 90% seen once. Combined were second doses at about 4 or about 12 weeks. Germline lookup yields CDR1 GTSNPN and CDR2 SVGIG (reference sequence). The CDR3 contains 16 residues. The ends were cut back, 5 bases at V and 4 bases at J, with 23 bases in the middle. The sample here was peripheral blood, taken 28 days after the second AZD1222 dose. The rearrangement links TRBV30 to TRBJ1-2, with unresolved D. The source of this sequence is an adult who received the AZD1222 COVID-19 vaccine. CDR3 bases: TGTGCCTGGGAACCCCTCCTCCCCAGATCGATCTATGGCTACACCTTC. Translation: CAWEPLLPRSIYGYTF.